This TCR beta chain was recorded in a study of T cell changes during pregnancy in multiple sclerosis. The CDR3 has 15 amino acids. Germline CDR1 is SGHVS and CDR2 is FNYEAQ. J lost 4 bases, V lost 0 bases, and 2 bases had no gene match. Using immunoSEQ multiplex PCR, the repertoire was profiled, and TCRdb retains in-frame clones only, with some absent. The sample records around 110,000 clones, around 92% being singletons. The source of this sequence is a female donor with multiple sclerosis, enrolled in a pregnancy study. The chain employs TRBV7-6 and TRBJ1-3, with TRBD1 identical over 8 bases. Sequences were derived from peripheral blood, sampled after pregnancy. Written as DNA, the CDR3 is TGTGCCAGCAGCTTAGCGACAGGGGAAGGAAACACCATATATTTT. Protein: CASSLATGEGNTIYF.